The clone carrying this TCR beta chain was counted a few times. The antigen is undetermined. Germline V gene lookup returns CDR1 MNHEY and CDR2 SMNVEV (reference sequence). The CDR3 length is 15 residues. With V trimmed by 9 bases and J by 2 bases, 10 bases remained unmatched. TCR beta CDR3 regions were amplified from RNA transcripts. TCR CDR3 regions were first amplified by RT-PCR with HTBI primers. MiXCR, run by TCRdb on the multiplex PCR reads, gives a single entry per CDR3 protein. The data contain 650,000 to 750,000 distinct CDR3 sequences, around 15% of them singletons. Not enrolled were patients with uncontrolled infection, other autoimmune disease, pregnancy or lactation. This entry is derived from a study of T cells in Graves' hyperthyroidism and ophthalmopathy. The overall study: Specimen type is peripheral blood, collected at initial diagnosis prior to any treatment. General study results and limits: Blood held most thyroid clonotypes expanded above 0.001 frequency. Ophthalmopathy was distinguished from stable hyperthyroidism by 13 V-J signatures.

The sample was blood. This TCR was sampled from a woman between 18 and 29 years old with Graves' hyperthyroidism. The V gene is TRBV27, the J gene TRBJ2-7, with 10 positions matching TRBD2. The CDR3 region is CASAVLAGDTYEQYF. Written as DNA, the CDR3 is TGTGCCAGTGCAGTGCTAGCGGGAGATACCTACGAGCAGTACTTC.